Listed below are T cell receptor beta chains from one sample, sequenced in a study of blood T cells in healthy people across ages. MiXCR, run by TCRdb on the 5' RACE reads, gives a single entry per CDR3 protein. This sample carries 1.5 million to 1.8 million distinct CDR3 sequences, roughly 43% of them seen once, and the ten largest clones take over 3.5%. The sample consisted of blood. The receptors were sampled from a young woman in good health. The CDR3 runs from the conserved cysteine through the conserved F or W. A D gene is named only where the DNA matches it firmly. Clone sizes are given selectively: once, few, many, or a class where the clone is expanded.

D gene	clone size	V gene	J gene	CDR3 protein	CDR3 DNA
.	.	TRBV12-5	TRBJ1-6	CASGLGTKGYSPLHF	TGTGCTAGTGGTTTGGGCACAAAAGGTTATTCACCCCTCCACTTT
TRBD1	.	TRBV27	TRBJ2-3	CASSIQGIDTQYF	TGTGCCAGCAGTATACAGGGGATAGATACGCAGTATTTT
TRBD1	few	TRBV6-4	TRBJ1-1	CASRPDRASTEAFF	TGTGCCAGCAGACCGGACAGGGCGAGCACTGAGGCTTTCTTT
.	few	TRBV20-1	TRBJ2-2	CSATDLTVNTGELFF	TGCAGTGCTACCGACTTGACGGTTAACACCGGGGAGCTGTTTTTT
.	.	TRBV9	TRBJ2-7	CASSVGIYEQYF	TGTGCCAGCAGCGTAGGAATCTATGAGCAGTACTTC
.	.	TRBV9	TRBJ1-4	CASSGASATNEKLFF	TGTGCCAGCAGCGGAGCGAGCGCAACTAATGAAAAACTGTTTTTT
TRBD1	.	TRBV2	TRBJ1-2	CASSTTGGKGYTF	TGTGCCAGCAGTACTACAGGGGGCAAAGGCTACACCTTC
.	.	TRBV2	TRBJ2-7	CASSYYLSSYEQYF	TGTGCCAGCAGTTACTATCTTAGCTCCTACGAGCAGTACTTC
.	few	TRBV12-3/TRBV12-4	TRBJ2-1	CASSLGDYRGPSYNEQFF	TGTGCCAGCAGTTTAGGGGACTACAGGGGTCCCTCCTACAATGAGCAGTTCTTC
.	.	TRBV4-3	TRBJ1-2	CASSQGGYLYGYTF	TGCGCCAGCAGCCAAGGTGGCTATCTGTATGGCTACACCTTC
.	.	TRBV25-1	TRBJ1-1	CASSEGSGGYTEAFF	TGTGCCAGCAGTGAGGGATCAGGAGGGTACACTGAAGCTTTCTTT
.	.	TRBV12-3/TRBV12-4	TRBJ1-2	CASSSSGAIGYTF	TGTGCCAGCAGTAGCTCAGGGGCGATTGGCTACACCTTC
.	.	TRBV4-2	TRBJ1-5	CASSHPYEKGLGGGNQPQHF	TGTGCCAGCAGCCACCCATACGAAAAAGGCCTAGGGGGTGGCAATCAGCCCCAGCATTTT
TRBD2	once	TRBV20-1	TRBJ2-1	CSARGATSGRGRGNEQFF	TGCAGTGCTAGAGGCGCCACTAGCGGGAGGGGTCGCGGCAATGAGCAGTTCTTC
TRBD1	few	TRBV4-1	TRBJ1-2	CASSPSDRRGFDYGYTF	TGCGCCAGCAGCCCCTCGGACAGGCGAGGGTTCGACTATGGCTACACCTTC
.	.	TRBV20-1	TRBJ2-3	CSASSRDPTDTQYF	TGCAGTGCTAGTTCGAGGGATCCCACAGATACGCAGTATTTT
TRBD2	.	TRBV20-1	TRBJ2-1	CSARGMGLALNEQFF	TGCAGTGCTAGAGGTATGGGACTAGCTTTGAATGAGCAGTTCTTC
.	few	TRBV12-3/TRBV12-4	TRBJ1-1	CASSFQDLNTEAFF	TGTGCCAGCAGTTTTCAGGATCTGAACACTGAAGCTTTCTTT
TRBD1	.	TRBV28	TRBJ1-6	CASSLTPGQGVNSPLHF	TGTGCCAGCAGCTTAACCCCAGGACAGGGGGTTAATTCACCCCTCCACTTT
TRBD2	.	TRBV7-2	TRBJ2-2	CASSLTSGIGITGELFF	TGTGCCAGCAGCTTAACTAGCGGGATAGGTATTACCGGGGAGCTGTTTTTT
.	few	TRBV29-1	TRBJ2-1	CSVVQGLNEQFF	TGCAGCGTTGTACAGGGTTTGAATGAGCAGTTCTTC
TRBD2	few	TRBV4-1	TRBJ2-7	CASSQAASGRYEQYF	TGCGCCAGCAGCCAAGCGGCTAGCGGGAGGTACGAGCAGTACTTC
.	.	TRBV7-9	TRBJ2-5	CASSLVAVYQETQYF	TGTGCCAGCAGCTTAGTTGCAGTTTACCAAGAGACCCAGTACTTC